This entry lists 3 T cell receptor beta chains sequenced from one sample in a study of blood T cell repertoires in COVID-19. Only in-frame clones appear in the TCRdb table, and some are missing; sequencing was by immunoSEQ multiplex PCR. The sample holds a few hundred thousand clones, over 85% seen once. What was sequenced was PBMCs or T cells enriched from blood (not recorded which). These receptors originate from a woman in her 30s who had recovered from COVID-19.

The chain uses TRBV18 and TRBJ1-1, with TRBD1 matching over 8 bases. CDR3 length: 14 residues. With 4 bases clipped from V and 5 bases from J, the junction kept 6 bases outside the gene matches. The germline V gene has CDR1 KGHSH and CDR2 LQKENI. In DNA, the CDR3 is TGTGCCAGCTCACTCCACAGGGGGTGGACTGAAGCTTTCTTT. This sequence encodes CASSLHRGWTEAFF. Full variable domain (outside the CDR3, taken from reference TRBV18 and TRBJ1-1): NAGVMQNPRHLVRRRGQEARLRCSPMKGHSHVYWYRQLPEEGLKFMVYLQKENIIDESGMPKERFSAEFPKEGPSILRIQQVVRGDSAAYFCASSLHRGWTEAFFGQGTRLTVV.

V usage is TRBV30 and J usage is TRBJ1-6; 11 bases are shared with TRBD1. This CDR3 spans 15 amino acids. In germline, CDR1 is GTSNPN, CDR2 SVGIG (reference sequence). Germline trimming cut 0 bases from V and 7 bases from J; bases unmatched to any gene: 2. The CDR3 DNA sequence: TGTGCCTGGAGTGTAGGGGACAGGGGGAATTCACCCCTCCACTTT. Amino acids: CAWSVGDRGNSPLHF. Using reference TRBV30 and TRBJ1-6 for the parts outside the CDR3, the full variable domain is SQTIHQWPATLVQPVGSPLSLECTVEGTSNPNLYWYRQAAGRGLQLLFYSVGIGQISSEVPQNLSASRPQDRQFILSSKKLLLSDSGFYLCAWSVGDRGNSPLHFGNGTRLTVT.

The chain links TRBV7-2 to TRBJ1-5, with D maybe TRBD1 (6 bases). The V end lost 1 base, the J end lost 9 bases, and 10 bases lay between the germline ends. The CDR3 is 13 amino acids. The V gene's germline CDR1 is SGHTA and CDR2 FQGNSA. CDR3 protein: CASSLDRVGPQHF. The CDR3 region has the DNA TGTGCCAGCAGCTTAGACAGGGTTGGGCCCCAGCATTTT.